The rows below give T cell receptor beta chains drawn from one sample of a study of blood T cell repertoires in COVID-19. Clones were read by immunoSEQ multiplex PCR, and TCRdb kept only the in-frame ones, dropping some. Seen here are around 100,000 clones, approximately 84% observed once, and the top ten hold about 1.3%. The sequenced material came from peripheral blood. The origin of the receptors is a middle-aged man with acute or convalescent COVID-19. CDR3s include the opening cysteine and the closing phenylalanine or tryptophan. The size of a clone is reported for some rows only, either as once, few or many, or as a class for expanded clones.

- TRBV12-3/TRBV12-4 CASSFSGGTQYF
- TRBV2 CASSRTSVLIQFYEQYF
- TRBV6-5 CASGRDMRSNQPQHF
- TRBV27 CASSRQENTEAFF
- TRBV7-3 CASSRQGNTEAFF
- TRBV5-1 CASSLGAGGTGAAFF
- TRBV30 CAWSVQRDIHYEQYF
- TRBV23-1 CASSLDRGRGEQYF
- TRBV9 CASSFGGDRDEKLFF
- TRBV5-4 CASRSGLSTDTQYF
few TRBV28 CAGRGGGLADTGELFF
- TRBV7-2 CASSPSPFLYEQYF
- TRBV5-6 CASSEAGADYEQYF
- TRBV11-3 CASSLTTDNNEQFF
- TRBV25-1 CASSGERGYNEQFF
- TRBV4-3 CASSHHNGFNNEQFF
- TRBV25-1 CASSNLGGSESAFF
- TRBV10-1 CASAGRIGSTDTQYF
few TRBV5-1 CASSLKGQGSTGELFF
- TRBV18 CASSPQLGENTIYF
- TRBV19 CASSIAPGALGEQYF
once TRBV14 CASSPFFSYNEQFF
- TRBV28 CASRTTGAGNTIYF
- TRBV15 CATSRTGGAGETQYF
few TRBV1 CTSRHAGGVRQPQHF
- TRBV27 CASSLLRLAGAVYNEQFF
- TRBV6-4 CASSESLAADTQYF
few TRBV2 CASTRTGAESGELFF
- TRBV9 CASSNPLADSNTGELFF
- TRBV28 CASSNRQNDEKLFF
- TRBV7-8 CASSRPGEDTQYF
- TRBV28 CASSSPGTGGTEAFF
- TRBV11-3 CASSLSGQISHNEQFF
- TRBV11-2 CASSHLTGVADGYTF
- TRBV5-5 CASSLWVAGGRGETQYF
- TRBV5-6 CASSFRGQGYQETQYF
- TRBV5-6 CASSPGGYRAGYTF
- TRBV14 CASSHWTSGTDTQYF
- TRBV29-1 CSVEAYTEGTEAFF
- TRBV7-7 CARVDQPQHF
- TRBV6-1 CASSEKPSSTDTQYF
- TRBV5-4 CASSSSGRAENFGYNEQFF
- TRBV4-3 CASSQETRHTEAFF
- TRBV12-2 CASRLGDKRDVNEQFF
- TRBV5-1 CASSGMPGQAKGDTQYF
- TRBV14 CASSLPGQGFYGYTF
- TRBV19 CASSAGGVEAQHF
- TRBV19 CASSGEWTGQETQYF
- TRBV7-2 CASSALGQATSGANVLTF
- TRBV19 CASSNRGLSYGYTF
- TRBV2 CASSEGERGEETQYF
- TRBV29-1 CSVKLGARNEKLFF
once TRBV2 CASRGTGNSNQPQHF
- TRBV6-1 CASSEATATNEKLFF
- TRBV4-1 CASSRLAGVDTQYF
- TRBV18 CASSQDRTEAFF